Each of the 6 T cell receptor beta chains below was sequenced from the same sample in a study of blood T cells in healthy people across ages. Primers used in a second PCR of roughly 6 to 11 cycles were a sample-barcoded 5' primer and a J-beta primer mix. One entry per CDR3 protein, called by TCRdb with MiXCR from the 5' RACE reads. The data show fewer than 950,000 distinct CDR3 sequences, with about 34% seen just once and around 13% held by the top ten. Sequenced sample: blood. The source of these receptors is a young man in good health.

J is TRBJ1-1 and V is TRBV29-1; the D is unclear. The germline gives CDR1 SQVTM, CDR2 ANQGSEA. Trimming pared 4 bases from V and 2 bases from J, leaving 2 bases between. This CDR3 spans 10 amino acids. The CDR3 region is CSVVNTEAFF. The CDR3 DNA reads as TGCAGCGTTGTAAACACTGAAGCTTTCTTT.

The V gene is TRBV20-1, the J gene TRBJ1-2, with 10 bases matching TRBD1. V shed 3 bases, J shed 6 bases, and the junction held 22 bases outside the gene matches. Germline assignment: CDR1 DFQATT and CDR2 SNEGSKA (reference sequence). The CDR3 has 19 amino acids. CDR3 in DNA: TGCAGTGCTAGGACAGGGGGCGATCTGGACGTGGTAGTTGGGCATGGCTACACCTTC. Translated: CSARTGGDLDVVVGHGYTF.

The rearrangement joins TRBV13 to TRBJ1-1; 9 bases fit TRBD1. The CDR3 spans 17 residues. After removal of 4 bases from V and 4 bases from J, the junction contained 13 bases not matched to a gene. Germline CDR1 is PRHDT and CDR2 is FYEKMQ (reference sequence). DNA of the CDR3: TGTGCCAGCAGCTCGGACAGGGGTTCCTTTCTAGTCACTGAAGCTTTCTTT. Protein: CASSSDRGSFLVTEAFF.

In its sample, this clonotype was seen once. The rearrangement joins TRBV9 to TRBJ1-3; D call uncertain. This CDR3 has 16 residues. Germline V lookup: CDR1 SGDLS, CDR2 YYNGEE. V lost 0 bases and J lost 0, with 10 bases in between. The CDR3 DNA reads TGTGCCAGCAGCGTAGGGGGAAAAGTCTCTGGAAACACCATATATTTT. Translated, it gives CASSVGGKVSGNTIYF.

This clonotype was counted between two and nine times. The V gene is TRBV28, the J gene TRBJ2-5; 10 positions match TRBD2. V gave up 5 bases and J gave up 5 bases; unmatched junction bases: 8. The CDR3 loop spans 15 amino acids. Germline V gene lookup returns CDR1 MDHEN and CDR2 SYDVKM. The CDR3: CASSPSLSGGETQYF. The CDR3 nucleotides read TGTGCCAGCAGTCCGTCGCTTAGCGGGGGGGAGACCCAGTACTTC.

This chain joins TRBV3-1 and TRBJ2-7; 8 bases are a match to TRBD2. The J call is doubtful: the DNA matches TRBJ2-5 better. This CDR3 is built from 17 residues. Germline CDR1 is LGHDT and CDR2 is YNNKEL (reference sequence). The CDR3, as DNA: TGTGCCAGCAGCCAAGCTCTAGCGGGCGGCTCGGGGGAGACCCAGTACTTC. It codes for CASSQALAGGSGETQYF.